The sequence of this T cell receptor (beta chain) was determined in a study of cytomegalovirus exposure and HLA in healthy donors. Using immunoSEQ multiplex PCR, the repertoire was profiled, and TCRdb retains in-frame clones only, with some absent. The sample has tens of thousands of clones, approximately 80% seen once. The clonotype originates from a man aged 30-40 years in good health and CMV-seronegative. Sequencing was performed on PBMCs.

CDR3 nucleotides: TGCGCCAGCAGCCCCGGACAGTACCAAGAGACCCAGTACTTC. Translation gives CASSPGQYQETQYF. The chain carries TRBV5-1 and TRBJ2-5; the D gene is possibly TRBD1 (6 bases). Looked up from germline, CDR1 is SGHRS and CDR2 is YFSETQ. The CDR3 runs 14 residues. Trimming stripped 4 bases from V and 0 bases from J, with 10 bases between.